The 4 T cell receptor beta chains listed next were all sequenced from one sample in a study of blood T cell repertoires in COVID-19 (dated by TCRdb to 2020 to 2022). The library was made by the immunoSEQ multiplex PCR assay. TCRdb limited this immuneACCESS table to in-frame rearrangements with V and J called. A share of clones is missing; checked studies link under half to unresolved V genes, and the rest is unexplained. For this sample there are about 220,000 clones; approximately 78% appear just once. The ten biggest clones cover 5.2% of the sample. Material: peripheral blood. All receptors derive from a woman in her seventies with COVID-19, enrolled during active disease.

The chain couples TRBV27 to TRBJ1-5; D unresolved. CDR1 and CDR2 (germline): MNHEY, SMNVEV (reference sequence). V lost 3 bases to trimming and J lost 0 bases, with 9 bases between them. The CDR3 has 15 residues. CDR3 coding DNA: TGTGCCAGCAGTTTCGGGGTTCATAGCAATCAGCCCCAGCATTTT. This sequence encodes CASSFGVHSNQPQHF.

V usage is TRBV5-1 and J usage is TRBJ2-7; the match to TRBD1 covers 9 bases. Germline CDR1 is SGHRS and CDR2 is YFSETQ. V was pared by 2 bases and J by 3 bases, with 9 bases of the junction left unmatched. CDR3 size: 16 residues. As DNA, the CDR3 is TGCGCCAGCAGCTTAATCCCGGACAGGGGATACTACGAGCAGTACTTC. This gives the protein CASSLIPDRGYYEQYF.

V and J are TRBV7-9 and TRBJ2-1, with D perhaps TRBD2 (5 bases). Between the trimmed V and J ends, which lost 1 base and 2 bases, there was a span of 9 bases. Germline values: CDR1 SEHNR, CDR2 FQNEAQ (reference sequence). This CDR3 contains 15 residues. The CDR3 loop is CASSLDGKAYNEQFF. CDR3 DNA sequence: TGTGCCAGCAGCTTAGACGGGAAGGCCTACAATGAGCAGTTCTTC.

This clone was detected only a few times. V gene TRBV30 combines with J gene TRBJ2-1; TRBD2 agrees at 11 bases. The CDR3 extends over 14 amino acids. CDR1 is GTSNPN, CDR2 SVGIG, per germline (reference sequence). The CDR3 nucleotides are TGTGGTTTTAGCGGGAGGGTTTCCTACAATGAGCAGTTCTTC. Residues: CGFSGRVSYNEQFF.